The 5 T cell receptor beta chains presented below share a single source sample, sequenced in a study of CD8 T cells in Susac syndrome. Random-hexamer reverse transcription was applied to roughly 0.5 to 1 ug RNA. One entry per CDR3 protein results from TCRdb running MiXCR on the immunoSEQ multiplex PCR reads. The sample contains about 300,000 distinct CDR3 sequences, over 75% of which appear only once. Sequenced: CD8+ T cells from PBMCs. The receptors originated from a human donor with multiple sclerosis.

The chain joins TRBV30 to TRBJ2-7; D may be TRBD2 (6 bases). The germline CDR1 and CDR2 sequences are GTSNPN and SVGIG (reference sequence). The CDR3 is 14 amino acids. The germline V and J ends were trimmed by 3 bases and 3 bases, with 15 bases remaining between them. The CDR3 DNA follows: TGTGCCTGGAGATCTTTTAGCGGCGACTACGAGCAGTACTTC. Its protein is CAWRSFSGDYEQYF.

The chain is built from TRBV4-3 and TRBJ2-3; D ambiguous. Trimming cost V 1 base and J 3 bases, with 11 bases left between them. Germline V gene sequence: CDR1 LGHNA, CDR2 YSLEER. The CDR3 consists of 15 residues. Here the CDR3 reads CASSQALTDTDTQYF. The CDR3 bases are TGCGCCAGCAGCCAAGCGCTTACAGATACAGATACGCAGTATTTT.

The chain links TRBV11-1 to TRBJ2-3; 10 positions agree with TRBD2. Trimming removed 5 bases from V and 3 bases from J; junction bases left unmatched: 5. Germline CDR1 SGHAT, CDR2 FQDESV (reference sequence). The CDR3 has 15 residues. The CDR3 DNA follows: TGTGCCAGCAGCCTCCTAGCGGGAGTGACAGATACGCAGTATTTT. It encodes CASSLLAGVTDTQYF.

The chain has TRBV6-1 and TRBJ2-7; no reliable D call. Germline CDR1 reads MNHNS; CDR2 reads SASEGT. V lost 6 bases and J 5 bases, leaving 17 bases between the germline ends. CDR3 length: 14 residues. The CDR3 spells CASSPNVGKNEQYF. The CDR3 coding sequence is TGTGCCAGCAGCCCCAACGTGGGCAAAAACGAGCAGTACTTC.

Details on this clonotype: The junction departs from germline at one end; a sequencing error may be responsible. The rearrangement joins TRBV7-2 to TRBJ1-1; D not resolved. Germline CDR1 reads SGHTA; CDR2 reads FQGNSA. This CDR3 contains 15 residues. CDR3 sequence: CASSLGPGRHTGAFF. DNA for the CDR3: TGTGCCAGCAGCTTAGGGCCGGGGAGACACACTGGAGCTTTCTTT. Variable domain in full (rest from reference TRBV7-2 and TRBJ1-1): GAGVSQSPSNKVTEKGKDVELRCDPISGHTALYWYRQSLGQGLEFLIYFQGNSAPDKSGLPSDRFSAERTGGSVSTLTIQRTQQEDSAVYLCASSLGPGRHTGAFFGQGTRLTVV.